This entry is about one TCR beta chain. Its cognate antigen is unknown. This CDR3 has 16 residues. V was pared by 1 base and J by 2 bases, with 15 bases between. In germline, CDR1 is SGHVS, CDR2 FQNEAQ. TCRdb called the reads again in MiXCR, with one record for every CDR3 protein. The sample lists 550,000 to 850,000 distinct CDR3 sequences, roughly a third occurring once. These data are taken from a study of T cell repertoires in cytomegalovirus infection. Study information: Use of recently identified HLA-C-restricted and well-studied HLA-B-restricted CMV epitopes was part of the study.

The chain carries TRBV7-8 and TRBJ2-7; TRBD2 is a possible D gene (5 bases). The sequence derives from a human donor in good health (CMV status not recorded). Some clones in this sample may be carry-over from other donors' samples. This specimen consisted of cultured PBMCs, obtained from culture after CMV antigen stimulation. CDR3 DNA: TGTGCCAGCAGCTTAGATGGACCCACAGCGGCCTACGAGCAGTACTTC. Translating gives CASSLDGPTAAYEQYF.